This T cell receptor (beta chain) is drawn from a study of beta chain features in type 1 diabetes. Whole-study results and caveats: Shortening of TCRB CDR3s, moderate but significant, appeared in all four CD4+ subsets of Type 1 diabetes patients.

This clone was counted only a few times. What it binds is unknown. Reverse transcription of all isolated RNA meant that expressed TCRB transcripts were sequenced. Sequenced by immunoSEQ multiplex PCR; TCRdb stores in-frame clones only, minus some. Among approximately 280,000 clones listed, 15% were seen once. Germline CDR1 reads MNHEY; CDR2 reads SVGAGI. The CDR3 is made up of 14 amino acids. The ends lost 6 bases at V and 1 base at J; junction bases unmatched: 5. The chain has TRBV6-5 and TRBJ2-5; the match to TRBD1 covers 7 bases. The sequencing input was naive CD4+ T cells from blood. This receptor was obtained from a man between 18 and 29 years old with type 1 diabetes. Here the CDR3 reads CASSRGQAQETQYF. As DNA, the CDR3 is TGTGCCAGCAGCCGCGGACAGGCCCAAGAGACCCAGTACTTC.